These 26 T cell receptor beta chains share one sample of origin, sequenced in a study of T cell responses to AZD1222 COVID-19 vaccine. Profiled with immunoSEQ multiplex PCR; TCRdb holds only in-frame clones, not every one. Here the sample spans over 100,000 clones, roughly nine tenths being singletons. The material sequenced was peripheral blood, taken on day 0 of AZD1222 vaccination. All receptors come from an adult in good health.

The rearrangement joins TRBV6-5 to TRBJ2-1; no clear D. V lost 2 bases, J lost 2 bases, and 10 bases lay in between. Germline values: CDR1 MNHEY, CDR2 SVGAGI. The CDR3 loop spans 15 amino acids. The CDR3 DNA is TGTGCCAGCAGTTACGGGTTGGGGACCTACAATGAGCAGTTCTTC. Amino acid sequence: CASSYGLGTYNEQFF.

The CDR3 bases are TGTGCCAGTACCCTCAGGGGGTCTCAGCCCCAGCATTTT. Its translation is CASTLRGSQPQHF. The chain combines TRBV19 with TRBJ1-5; 7 bases fit TRBD1. The CDR3 runs to 13 residues. V shed 7 bases and J 6 bases; nucleotides not matched to a gene: 6. In germline, CDR1 is LNHDA, CDR2 SQIVND (reference sequence).

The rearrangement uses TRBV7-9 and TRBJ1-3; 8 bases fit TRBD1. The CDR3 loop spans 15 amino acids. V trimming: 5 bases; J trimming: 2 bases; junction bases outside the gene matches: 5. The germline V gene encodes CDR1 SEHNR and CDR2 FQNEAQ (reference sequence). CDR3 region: CASSASTGAGNTIYF. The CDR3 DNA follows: TGTGCCAGCAGCGCCTCGACAGGGGCTGGAAACACCATATATTTT.

The CDR3 nucleotides are TGTGCCAGCAGCTCCCCCGCGGGGGAAGCTTTCTTT. Protein: CASSSPAGEAFF. The rearrangement links TRBV7-3 to TRBJ1-1, with D hard to call. The CDR3 spans 12 residues. Germline values: CDR1 SGHTA, CDR2 FQGTGA. V lost 4 bases and J 8 bases, leaving 11 bases between the germline ends.

CDR3 nucleotides: TGTGCCAGCAGCTTGAAAGGGTCCGGGGAGCTGTTTTTT. Its translation is CASSLKGSGELFF. The chain carries TRBV5-4 and TRBJ2-2; D is undetermined. Germline CDR1 is SGHNT and CDR2 is YYREEE (reference sequence). V gave up 1 base and J gave up 6 bases, with 7 bases separating them. There are 13 residues in the CDR3.

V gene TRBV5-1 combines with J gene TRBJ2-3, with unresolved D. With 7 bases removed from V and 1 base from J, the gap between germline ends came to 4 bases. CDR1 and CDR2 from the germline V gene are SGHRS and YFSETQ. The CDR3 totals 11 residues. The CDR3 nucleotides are TGCGCCAGCTTGGGCACAGATACGCAGTATTTT. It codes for CASLGTDTQYF.

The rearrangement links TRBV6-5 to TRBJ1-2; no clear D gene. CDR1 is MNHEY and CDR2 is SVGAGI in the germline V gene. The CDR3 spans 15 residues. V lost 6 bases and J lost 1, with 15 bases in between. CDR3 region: CASRCRVPRNYGYTF. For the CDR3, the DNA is TGTGCCAGCAGATGTAGGGTCCCCCGTAACTATGGCTACACCTTC.

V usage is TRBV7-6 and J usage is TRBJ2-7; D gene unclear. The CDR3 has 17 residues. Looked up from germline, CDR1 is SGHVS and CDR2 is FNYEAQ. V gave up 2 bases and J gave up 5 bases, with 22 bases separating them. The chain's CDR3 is CASSLQAAAGLMNEQYF. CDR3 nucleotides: TGTGCCAGCAGCTTACAAGCAGCCGCTGGGTTAATGAACGAGCAGTACTTC.

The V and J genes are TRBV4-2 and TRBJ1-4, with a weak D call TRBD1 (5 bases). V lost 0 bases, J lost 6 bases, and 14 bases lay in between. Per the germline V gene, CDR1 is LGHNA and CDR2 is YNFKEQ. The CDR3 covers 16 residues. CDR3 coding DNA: TGTGCCAGCAGCCAAGAAAAGGGGCGGGAGGATGAAAAACTGTTTTTT. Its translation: CASSQEKGREDEKLFF.

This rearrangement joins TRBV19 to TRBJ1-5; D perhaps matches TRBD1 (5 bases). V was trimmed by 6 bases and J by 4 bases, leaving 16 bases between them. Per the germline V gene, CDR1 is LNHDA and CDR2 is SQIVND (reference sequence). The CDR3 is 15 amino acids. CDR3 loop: CASRSGRAGNQPQHF. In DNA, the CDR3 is TGTGCCAGTAGATCGGGGAGGGCAGGGAATCAGCCCCAGCATTTT.

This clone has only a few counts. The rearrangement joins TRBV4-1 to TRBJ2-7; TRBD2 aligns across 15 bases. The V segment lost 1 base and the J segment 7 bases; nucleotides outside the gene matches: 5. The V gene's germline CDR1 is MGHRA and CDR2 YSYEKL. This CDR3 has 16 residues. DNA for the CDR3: TGCGCCAGCAGCCAAGTGGTGGGACTAGCGGGAGGTGAGCAGTACTTC. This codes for CASSQVVGLAGGEQYF.

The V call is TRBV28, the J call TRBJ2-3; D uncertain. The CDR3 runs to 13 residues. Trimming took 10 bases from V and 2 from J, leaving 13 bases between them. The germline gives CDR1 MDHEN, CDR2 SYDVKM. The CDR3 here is CATQSPFTDTQYF. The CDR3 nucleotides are TGTGCCACCCAATCTCCATTCACAGATACGCAGTATTTT.

CDR3 sequence reads: CASSVQGADEQFF. The CDR3 DNA is TGTGCCAGCAGCGTGCAGGGGGCGGATGAGCAGTTCTTC. The chain links TRBV7-2 to TRBJ2-1, with 8 bases aligning to TRBD1. CDR1 and CDR2 (germline): SGHTA, FQGNSA. The CDR3 sequence is 13 residues long. The J segment lost 8 bases and the V segment lost 5 bases, leaving 5 bases of the junction unmatched.

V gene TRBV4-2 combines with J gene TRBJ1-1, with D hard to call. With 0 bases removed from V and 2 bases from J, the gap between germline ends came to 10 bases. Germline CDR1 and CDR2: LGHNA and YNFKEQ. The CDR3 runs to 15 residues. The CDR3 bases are TGTGCCAGCAGCCAAGAACCGCACTTAAACACTGAAGCTTTCTTT. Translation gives CASSQEPHLNTEAFF.

Written as DNA, the CDR3 is TGTGCCAGCAGCGGACCTAGCGGGGGACCGGGGGAGCAGTTCTTC. Its protein product is CASSGPSGGPGEQFF. V is TRBV3-1 (or the pseudogene TRBV3-2) and J is TRBJ2-1; 10 positions agree with TRBD2. Germline CDR1 and CDR2: LGHDT and YNNKEL (reference sequence). The CDR3 has 15 amino acids. V was pared by 5 bases and J by 10 bases, with 11 bases of the junction left unmatched.

The CDR3 DNA is TGTGCCAGCAGCTTAGGAGTACACTCTAGCACAGATACGCAGTATTTT. It is translated as CASSLGVHSSTDTQYF. The rearrangement joins TRBV7-8 to TRBJ2-3; D is unclear. V dropped 1 base and J dropped 0 bases, with 11 bases sitting between them. This CDR3 has 16 residues. Germline CDR1 SGHVS, CDR2 FQNEAQ.

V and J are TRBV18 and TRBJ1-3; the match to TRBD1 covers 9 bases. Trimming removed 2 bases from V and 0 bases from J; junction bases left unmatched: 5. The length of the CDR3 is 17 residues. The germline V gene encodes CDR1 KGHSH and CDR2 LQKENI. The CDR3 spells CASSPRDRELSGNTIYF. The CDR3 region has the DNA TGTGCCAGCTCACCAAGGGACAGGGAACTCTCTGGAAACACCATATATTTT.

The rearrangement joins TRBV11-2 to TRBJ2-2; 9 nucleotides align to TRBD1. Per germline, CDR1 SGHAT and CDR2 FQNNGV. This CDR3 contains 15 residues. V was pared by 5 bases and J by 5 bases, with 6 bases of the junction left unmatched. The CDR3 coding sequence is TGTGCCAGCAGCCCTAGGGACAGGGCAACCGGGGAGCTGTTTTTT. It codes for CASSPRDRATGELFF.

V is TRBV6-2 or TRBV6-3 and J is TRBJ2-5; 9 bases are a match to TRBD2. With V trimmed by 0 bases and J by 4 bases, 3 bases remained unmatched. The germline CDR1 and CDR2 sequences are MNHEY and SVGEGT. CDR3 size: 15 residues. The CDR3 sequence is CASSYSLSGRETQYF. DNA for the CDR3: TGTGCCAGCAGTTACTCCCTTAGCGGGAGAGAGACCCAGTACTTC.

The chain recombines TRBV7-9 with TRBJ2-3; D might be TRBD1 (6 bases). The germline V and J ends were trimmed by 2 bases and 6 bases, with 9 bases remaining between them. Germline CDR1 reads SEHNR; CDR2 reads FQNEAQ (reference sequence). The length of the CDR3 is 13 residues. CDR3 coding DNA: TGTGCCAGCAGCTTAACAGGGCCCGATACGCAGTATTTT. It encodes CASSLTGPDTQYF.

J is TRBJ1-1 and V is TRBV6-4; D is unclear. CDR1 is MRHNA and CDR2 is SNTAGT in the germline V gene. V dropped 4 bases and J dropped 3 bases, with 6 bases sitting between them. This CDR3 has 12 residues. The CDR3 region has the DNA TGTGCCAGCAGTGGGTGGGACACTGAAGCTTTCTTT. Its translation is CASSGWDTEAFF.

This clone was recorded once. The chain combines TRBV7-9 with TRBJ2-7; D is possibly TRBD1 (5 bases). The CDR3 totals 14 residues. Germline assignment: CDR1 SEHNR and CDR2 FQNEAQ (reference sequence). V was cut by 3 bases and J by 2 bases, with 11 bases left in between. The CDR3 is CASSFGQGPYEQYF. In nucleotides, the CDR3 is TGTGCCAGCAGCTTCGGGCAGGGTCCCTACGAGCAGTACTTC.

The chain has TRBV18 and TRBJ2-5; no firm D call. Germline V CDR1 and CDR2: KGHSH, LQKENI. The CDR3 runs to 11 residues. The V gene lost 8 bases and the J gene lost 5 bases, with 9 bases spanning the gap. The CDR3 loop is CASRPDETQYF. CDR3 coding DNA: TGTGCCAGCCGCCCCGACGAGACCCAGTACTTC.

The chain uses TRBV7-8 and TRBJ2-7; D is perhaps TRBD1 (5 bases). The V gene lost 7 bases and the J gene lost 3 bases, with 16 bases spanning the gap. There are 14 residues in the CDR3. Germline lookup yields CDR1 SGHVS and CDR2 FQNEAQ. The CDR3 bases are TGTGCCAGCACCCTCGGCAGGGTCAACTACGAGCAGTACTTC. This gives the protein CASTLGRVNYEQYF. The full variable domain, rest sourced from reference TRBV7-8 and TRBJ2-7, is GAGVSQSPRYKVAKRGQDVALRCDPISGHVSLFWYQQALGQGPEFLTYFQNEAQLDKSGLPSDRFFAERPEGSVSTLKIQRTQQEDSAVYLCASTLGRVNYEQYFGPGTRLTVT.

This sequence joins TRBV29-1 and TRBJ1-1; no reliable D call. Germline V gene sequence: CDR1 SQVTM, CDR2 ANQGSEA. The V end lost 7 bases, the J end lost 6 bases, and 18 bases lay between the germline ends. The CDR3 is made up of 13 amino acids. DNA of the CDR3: TGCAGCGCCACGACGCTATTAAGGGCTGAAGCTTTCTTT. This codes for CSATTLLRAEAFF.

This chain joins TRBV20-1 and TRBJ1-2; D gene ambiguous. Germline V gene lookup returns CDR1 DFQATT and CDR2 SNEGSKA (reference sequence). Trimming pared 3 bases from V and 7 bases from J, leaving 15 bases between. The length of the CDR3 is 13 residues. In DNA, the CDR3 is TGCAGTGCTAGTGGAATGACATCCTCTGGCTACACCTTC. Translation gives CSASGMTSSGYTF.